A selection of T cell receptor beta chains follows, all from one sample in a study of OX40 agonist ivuxolimab in advanced cancers. The table came from immunoSEQ multiplex PCR; TCRdb's copy has only in-frame clones and leaves some out. The sample lists around 12,000 clones; about 79% were seen once. The input for sequencing was CD4+ or CD8+ T cells sorted from blood, taken in a trial of the OX40 agonist ivuxolimab. The source of these receptors is an adult with an advanced solid tumor such as melanoma, head and neck, liver or kidney cancer. CDR3s include the opening cysteine and the closing phenylalanine or tryptophan. Fields, in order: clone size, J gene, V gene, D gene, CDR3 protein, CDR3 DNA. D genes are given only for firm matches. Clone size is shown for a subset of rows, as once, few, many or a class of expanded clone.

size: medium-sized
J: TRBJ1-2
V: TRBV5-1
D: TRBD1
CDR3: CASSWDSPNYGYTF
DNA: TGCGCCAGCAGCTGGGACAGTCCTAACTATGGCTACACCTTC

size: -
J: TRBJ2-5
V: TRBV28
D: -
CDR3: CASSLSNSLETQYF
DNA: TGTGCCAGCAGTTTATCTAACTCTTTAGAGACCCAGTACTTC

size: -
J: TRBJ1-5
V: TRBV7-9
D: -
CDR3: CASSLARYQPQHF
DNA: TGTGCCAGCAGCTTAGCCCGTTATCAGCCCCAGCATTTT

size: few
J: TRBJ1-1
V: TRBV5-1
D: TRBD1
CDR3: CASSFIGQGATSANTEAFF
DNA: TGCGCCAGCAGCTTTATAGGCCAGGGGGCTACCTCTGCGAACACTGAAGCTTTCTTT

size: -
J: TRBJ2-5
V: TRBV4-3
D: TRBD1
CDR3: CASSQAAPGQGNLRETQYF
DNA: TGCGCCAGCAGCCAAGCCGCCCCGGGACAGGGGAATCTAAGGGAGACCCAGTACTTC

size: -
J: TRBJ1-1
V: TRBV27
D: -
CDR3: CASSRRGGFTEAFF
DNA: TGTGCCAGCAGTCGGAGGGGGGGCTTCACTGAAGCTTTCTTT

size: once
J: TRBJ1-2
V: TRBV19
D: -
CDR3: CASTMRAYFYGYTF
DNA: TGTGCCAGTACCATGCGGGCATATTTCTATGGCTACACCTTC

size: -
J: TRBJ1-2
V: TRBV19
D: -
CDR3: CASSRGRFSGYTF
DNA: TGTGCCAGTAGTCGCGGGCGGTTTTCAGGGTACACCTTC

size: few
J: TRBJ1-2
V: TRBV9
D: -
CDR3: CASSVDPQNGYTF
DNA: TGTGCCAGCAGCGTAGATCCCCAGAATGGCTACACCTTC

size: -
J: TRBJ2-3
V: TRBV6-4
D: TRBD1
CDR3: CASSGTGGSDTQYF
DNA: TGTGCCAGCAGTGGGACAGGGGGCTCAGATACGCAGTATTTT

size: -
J: TRBJ1-1
V: TRBV6-4
D: -
CDR3: CASSPELGTEAFF
DNA: TGTGCCAGCAGTCCCGAACTGGGCACTGAAGCTTTCTTT

size: -
J: TRBJ2-7
V: TRBV7-9
D: -
CDR3: CASSSGLYEQYF
DNA: TGTGCCAGCAGCTCGGGACTGTACGAGCAGTACTTC

size: -
J: TRBJ2-2
V: TRBV7-9
D: -
CDR3: CASSAFNTGELFF
DNA: TGTGCCAGCAGCGCATTTAACACCGGGGAGCTGTTTTTT

size: -
J: TRBJ2-1
V: TRBV28
D: -
CDR3: CASSFGQGPLNNEQFF
DNA: TGTGCCAGCAGTTTTGGGCAGGGACCATTAAACAATGAGCAGTTCTTC

size: once
J: TRBJ2-1
V: TRBV19
D: -
CDR3: CASSISSATLNEQFF
DNA: TGTGCCAGTAGTATTAGTAGCGCCACCCTCAATGAGCAGTTCTTC

size: once
J: TRBJ2-6
V: TRBV28
D: -
CDR3: CASSVINLTQSRANVLTF
DNA: TGTGCCAGCAGTGTAATAAACTTGACACAAAGTCGGGCCAACGTCCTGACTTTC

size: -
J: TRBJ1-1
V: TRBV28
D: TRBD1
CDR3: CASSLVGQGQNTEAFF
DNA: TGTGCCAGCAGTTTGGTAGGACAGGGACAAAACACTGAAGCTTTCTTT

size: few
J: TRBJ1-5
V: TRBV27
D: TRBD1
CDR3: CASSPGTVNQPQHF
DNA: TGTGCCAGCAGTCCGGGGACAGTCAATCAGCCCCAGCATTTT

size: -
J: TRBJ2-2
V: TRBV27
D: TRBD2
CDR3: CASSLTAGVLDTGELFF
DNA: TGTGCCAGCAGTTTAACGGCGGGAGTCTTAGACACCGGGGAGCTGTTTTTT

size: -
J: TRBJ2-1
V: TRBV28
D: TRBD1
CDR3: CASSFLDRVEPWQFF
DNA: TGTGCCAGCAGTTTCTTGGACAGGGTGGAACCGTGGCAGTTCTTC

size: few
J: TRBJ2-2
V: TRBV5-4
D: -
CDR3: CASSLGGPTGNTGELFF
DNA: TGTGCCAGCAGCTTGGGGGGCCCGACGGGGAACACCGGGGAGCTGTTTTTT

size: -
J: TRBJ2-7
V: TRBV18
D: -
CDR3: CASSPRVLTYEQYF
DNA: TGTGCCAGCTCACCCCGGGTTTTAACCTACGAGCAGTACTTC